A single sample is the source of the 21 T cell receptor beta chains below, sequenced in a study of blood T cell repertoires in COVID-19. Method: immunoSEQ multiplex PCR; TCRdb's copy keeps in-frame clones and lacks some. Of over 200,000 clones in the sample, 80% to 95% are singletons; the top ten hold around 0.84%. Specimen: peripheral blood. These receptor sequences come from a man between 60 and 70 years old with COVID-19, enrolled during active disease.

With respect to this clone: Other nucleotide sequences in the sample specify the same CDR3. The chain joins TRBV19 to TRBJ1-2, with D perhaps TRBD1 (5 bases). The CDR3 runs 13 residues. Looked up from germline, CDR1 is LNHDA and CDR2 is SQIVND (reference sequence). V shed 3 bases and J shed 5 bases, with 10 bases lying between them. DNA for the CDR3: TGTGCCAGTAGTATGGGGCAGGTATATGGCTACACCTTC. Translating it yields CASSMGQVYGYTF.

This chain connects TRBV6-5 to TRBJ2-7; TRBD1 is a possible D gene (5 bases). The CDR3 length is 12 residues. Germline V gene data show CDR1 as MNHEY and CDR2 as SVGAGI. Trimming pared 1 base from V and 7 bases from J, leaving 8 bases between. CDR3: CASSYWGREQYF. In nucleotides, the CDR3 is TGTGCCAGCAGTTACTGGGGCCGGGAGCAGTACTTC.

This clone occurred once. V gene TRBV25-1 combines with J gene TRBJ2-7; possibly TRBD2 for D (6 bases). The CDR3 runs to 15 residues. In germline, CDR1 is MGHDK, CDR2 SYGVNS. V was pared by 5 bases and J by 2 bases, with 16 bases between. CDR3 in amino acids: CASSSEQGLTYEQYF. The CDR3 nucleotides are TGTGCCAGCAGTTCGGAGCAGGGACTTACCTACGAGCAGTACTTC.

This clone was seen just once. This chain connects TRBV6-2 or TRBV6-3 to TRBJ1-1; TRBD1 matches at 8 bases. CDR1 is MNHEY and CDR2 is SVGEGT in the germline V gene. The CDR3 covers 15 residues. After removal of 6 bases from V and 0 bases from J, the junction contained 6 bases not matched to a gene. The CDR3 reads CASSPRTGMNTEAFF. DNA of the CDR3: TGTGCCAGCAGCCCTAGGACAGGGATGAACACTGAAGCTTTCTTT.

The chain employs TRBV4-1 and TRBJ1-4, with D possibly TRBD1 on 6 matching bases. Germline CDR1 reads MGHRA; CDR2 reads YSYEKL. The length of the CDR3 is 19 residues. V was pared by 5 bases and J by 0 bases, with 22 bases between. CDR3 protein: CASSAGRGGSRTTNEKLFF. The CDR3 region has the DNA TGCGCCAGCAGCGCCGGGAGGGGGGGTTCGAGGACAACTAATGAAAAACTGTTTTTT.

The genes are TRBV9 and TRBJ2-3; 11 nucleotides agree with TRBD2. The V and J ends lost 7 bases and 2 bases, in that order; junction bases with no gene match: 6. Germline V lookup: CDR1 SGDLS, CDR2 YYNGEE. The CDR3 covers 15 residues. CDR3 loop: CASGLGLAVTDTQYF. As DNA, the CDR3 is TGTGCCAGCGGACTGGGACTAGCGGTCACAGATACGCAGTATTTT.

This clone was counted once. The chain is built from TRBV3-1 (or the pseudogene TRBV3-2) and TRBJ1-2; TRBD1 might be the D (6 bases). The CDR3 sequence is 15 residues long. The germline V and J ends were trimmed by 2 bases and 7 bases, with 17 bases remaining between them. Germline V lookup: CDR1 LGHDT, CDR2 YNNKEL (reference sequence). The CDR3 nucleotides are TGTGCCAGCAGCCAACGGCTGGGGGCGCGGTCTGGCTACACCTTC. Translation: CASSQRLGARSGYTF.

The genes are TRBV6-4 and TRBJ1-1; unclear D gene. The CDR3 totals 13 residues. V lost 4 bases and J lost 1, with 7 bases in between. Germline V gene lookup returns CDR1 MRHNA and CDR2 SNTAGT. CDR3: CASSASRNTEAFF. The DNA of the CDR3 is TGTGCCAGCAGTGCGTCCAGGAACACTGAAGCTTTCTTT.

This chain uses TRBV9 with TRBJ2-7; D might be TRBD2 (5 bases). The germline CDR1 and CDR2 sequences are SGDLS and YYNGEE. With 0 bases removed from V and 5 bases from J, the gap between germline ends came to 15 bases. This CDR3 contains 15 residues. CDR3 in amino acids: CASSVGFRGSDEQYF. The CDR3 DNA sequence: TGTGCCAGCAGCGTAGGTTTCCGGGGAAGTGACGAGCAGTACTTC. Filled out from reference TRBV9 and TRBJ2-7, the complete variable domain reads DSGVTQTPKHLITATGQRVTLRCSPRSGDLSVYWYQQSLDQGLQFLIQYYNGEERAKGNILERFSAQQFPDLHSELNLSSLELGDSALYFCASSVGFRGSDEQYFGPGTRLTVT.

This clone has a single count. V and J are TRBV19 and TRBJ2-1; maybe TRBD1 (6 bases). The CDR3 loop spans 16 amino acids. Germline V gene lookup returns CDR1 LNHDA and CDR2 SQIVND (reference sequence). Deletions cut 5 bases from V and 2 bases from J, with 16 bases between. CDR3 sequence reads: CASSAGDGLAYNEQFF. The CDR3 nucleotides are TGTGCCAGTAGTGCAGGGGACGGGCTAGCCTACAATGAGCAGTTCTTC.

The V gene is TRBV10-3, the J gene TRBJ2-4, with 9 nucleotides matching TRBD2. The CDR3 spans 15 residues. The V gene's germline CDR1 is ENHRY and CDR2 SYGVKD. Germline trimming cut 11 bases from V and 7 bases from J; bases unmatched to any gene: 15. Written as DNA, the CDR3 is TGTGCCGCCAGCGGAGGTAGCGGGAGATCGAACATTCAGTACTTC. It yields the protein CAASGGSGRSNIQYF.

V is TRBV5-5 and J is TRBJ1-2, with 8 nucleotides matching TRBD1. Germline assignment: CDR1 SGHKS and CDR2 YYEKEE (reference sequence). The CDR3 consists of 12 residues. The junction had 7 bases not matched to a gene; V was cut back by 5 bases and J by 10 bases. Here the CDR3 DNA reads TGTGCCAGCAGGCCCGGACAGGGCATCTACACCTTC. Amino acids: CASRPGQGIYTF.

The chain links TRBV5-4 to TRBJ1-2; D might be TRBD1 (6 bases). Trimming stripped 4 bases from V and 7 bases from J, with 11 bases between. Germline V gene sequence: CDR1 SGHNT, CDR2 YYREEE (reference sequence). The CDR3 totals 12 residues. This CDR3 reads CASSQRRGGYTF. In nucleotides, the CDR3 is TGTGCCAGCAGCCAACGCAGGGGTGGCTACACCTTC.

The chain has TRBV28 and TRBJ2-1; tentative D call: TRBD2 (6 bases). V was cut by 5 bases and J by 9 bases, with 14 bases left in between. From germline, CDR1 is MDHEN and CDR2 SYDVKM. The CDR3 totals 13 residues. CDR3 sequence reads: CASSPQLAGEQFF. The DNA of the CDR3 is TGTGCCAGCAGTCCCCAACTAGCAGGTGAGCAGTTCTTC.

A single count supports this clone. The rearrangement links TRBV6-2 or TRBV6-3 to TRBJ1-3, with a weak D call TRBD1 (5 bases). The CDR3 contains 14 residues. Germline assignment: CDR1 MNHEY and CDR2 SVGEGT. Trimming cost V 1 base and J 4 bases, with 8 bases left between them. CDR3 coding DNA: TGTGCCAGCAGTTACTTACAGGCCGGAAACACCATATATTTT. It specifies CASSYLQAGNTIYF.

This chain uses TRBV5-1 with TRBJ2-3; 14 bases align to TRBD2. The germline CDR1 and CDR2 sequences are SGHRS and YFSETQ. V shed 3 bases and J 5 bases; nucleotides not matched to a gene: 8. The CDR3 is 17 amino acids. The CDR3 sequence is CASSSMGLAGVGDTQYF. CDR3 sequence (DNA): TGCGCCAGCAGCTCGATGGGACTAGCGGGGGTTGGAGATACGCAGTATTTT.

The chain has TRBV5-4 and TRBJ1-1; D might be TRBD1 (6 bases). Trimming shortened V by 3 bases and J by 4 bases, and 16 bases separated the two germline ends. This CDR3 has 15 residues. Germline V gene sequence: CDR1 SGHNT, CDR2 YYREEE (reference sequence). CDR3 bases: TGTGCCAGCAGCTCCAAAACAGGGTCCGGCACTGAAGCTTTCTTT. Translating it yields CASSSKTGSGTEAFF.

This rearrangement joins TRBV7-9 to TRBJ2-1, with 8 bases that match TRBD2. Germline V gene lookup returns CDR1 SEHNR and CDR2 FQNEAQ (reference sequence). Losses at the gene ends were 8 bases for V and 5 bases for J; bases not matched to a gene: 2. The CDR3 totals 12 residues. CDR3 DNA sequence: TGTGCCAGCCGGGAGGGAAACAATGAGCAGTTCTTC. It translates to CASREGNNEQFF. Full variable domain (remainder filled in from reference TRBV7-9 and TRBJ2-1): DTGVSQNPRHKITKRGQNVTFRCDPISEHNRLYWYRQTLGQGPEFLTYFQNEAQLEKSRLLSDRFSAERPKGSFSTLEIQRTEQGDSAMYLCASREGNNEQFFGPGTRLTVL.

This sequence joins TRBV5-1 and TRBJ1-2; 7 bases line up with TRBD1. Germline values: CDR1 SGHRS, CDR2 YFSETQ. CDR3 size: 14 residues. The V gene end was trimmed by 4 bases and the J gene end by 5 bases; junction bases not matched to a gene: 8. The CDR3 DNA sequence: TGCGCCAGCAGCCCGTCCGGGACAGCTTATGGCTACACCTTC. Protein: CASSPSGTAYGYTF. Supplemented by reference TRBV5-1 and TRBJ1-2, the full variable domain reads KAGVTQTPRYLIKTRGQQVTLSCSPISGHRSVSWYQQTPGQGLQFLFEYFSETQRNKGNFPGRFSGRQFSNSRSEMNVSTLELGDSALYLCASSPSGTAYGYTFGSGTRLTVV.

This chain links TRBV20-1 with TRBJ1-3; D perhaps matches TRBD1 (6 bases). Germline values: CDR1 DFQATT, CDR2 SNEGSKA (reference sequence). This CDR3 is 14 amino acids long. Trimming shortened V by 3 bases and J by 4 bases, and 13 bases separated the two germline ends. The CDR3 bases are TGCAGTGCTAGTCTGCGGGGGCTGGGAAACACCATATATTTT. This codes for CSASLRGLGNTIYF.

The V and J genes are TRBV2 and TRBJ1-6; no firm D call. The CDR3 runs to 14 residues. From germline, CDR1 is SNHLY and CDR2 FYNNEI. V was cut by 4 bases and J by 6 bases, with 10 bases left in between. The CDR3 reads CASSVHILNSPLHF. CDR3 sequence (DNA): TGTGCCAGCAGTGTGCACATCCTTAATTCACCCCTCCACTTT. The whole variable domain, filled in from reference TRBV2 and TRBJ1-6, reads EPEVTQTPSHQVTQMGQEVILRCVPISNHLYFYWYRQILGQKVEFLVSFYNNEISEKSEIFDDQFSVERPDGSNFTLKIRSTKLEDSAMYFCASSVHILNSPLHFGNGTRLTVT.